The 9 T cell receptor beta chains listed next were all sequenced from one sample in a study of T-cell reconstitution after alpha-beta-depleted transplantation in children (dated by TCRdb to 2016 to 2018). The receptor library was made with PCR. The listed sequencing device is Illumina HiSeq 2500. To normalize quantification of the TCRbeta repertoire, the TCR libraries were built with molecular barcoding that relied on unique molecular identifiers. TCRdb cleaned the public reads at Q25 with fastp, built clones with MiXCR and kept in-frame beta chains. Each CDR3 protein gets just one entry, which takes the most common genes and DNA from the rows behind it. The sample profile shows around 600,000 distinct CDR3 sequences; approximately 16% of them were found once. Together, the top ten hold around 0.96% of the sample. The source was PBMCs from the stem cell graft donor, collected from the stem cell graft. These receptors were collected from a human donor who donated a stem cell graft to a child with acute myeloid leukemia.

This clonotype was detected only a few times. CDR3 protein: CSASRAVSDYSSGNTIYF. CDR3 nucleotides: TGCAGTGCTAGTAGGGCAGTCAGCGATTATAGCTCTGGAAACACCATATATTTT. The chain couples TRBV20-1 to TRBJ1-3, with no clear D. Per the germline V gene, CDR1 is DFQATT and CDR2 is SNEGSKA (reference sequence). Trimming stripped 3 bases from V and 0 bases from J, with 21 bases between. The CDR3 covers 18 residues.

This clonotype was observed a handful of times. The chain is built from TRBV30 and TRBJ2-7; D possibly matches TRBD1 or TRBD2 (5 bases each). The V gene lost 0 bases and the J gene lost 3 bases, with 12 bases spanning the gap. Germline V gene data show CDR1 as GTSNPN and CDR2 as SVGIG (reference sequence). The CDR3 totals 14 residues. The CDR3 DNA reads as TGTGCCTGGAGTGTAGGGACCCTGCTCTACGAGCAGTACTTC. This translates into CAWSVGTLLYEQYF.

The gene calls are TRBV13 and TRBJ2-7; 11 positions match TRBD2. The V gene end was trimmed by 6 bases and the J gene end by 4 bases; junction bases not matched to a gene: 5. The CDR3 has 14 amino acids. Germline CDR1 PRHDT, CDR2 FYEKMQ (reference sequence). The DNA for the CDR3 is TGTGCCAGCAGACCTAGCGGGGGGCGGTACGAGCAGTACTTC. Encoded protein: CASRPSGGRYEQYF.

This clonotype was seen repeatedly, ten times or more. This rearrangement joins TRBV29-1 to TRBJ1-1; D remains unclear. The germline gives CDR1 SQVTM, CDR2 ANQGSEA. V was cut by 3 bases and J by 0 bases, with 11 bases left in between. This CDR3 contains 14 residues. CDR3 bases: TGCAGCGTTGACGGGCAGAACATGAACACTGAAGCTTTCTTT. Translation: CSVDGQNMNTEAFF.

This clonotype came up many times. This chain uses TRBV20-1 with TRBJ2-2; D is possibly TRBD2 (7 bases). The CDR3 loop spans 16 amino acids. Between the trimmed V and J ends, which lost 0 bases and 5 bases, there was a span of 16 bases. CDR1 is DFQATT, CDR2 SNEGSKA, per germline (reference sequence). The chain's CDR3 is CSARDVRGGRTGELFF. For the CDR3, the DNA is TGCAGTGCTAGAGATGTTAGGGGGGGCAGGACCGGGGAGCTGTTTTTT.

This clonotype was counted only a few times. This chain links TRBV6-1 with TRBJ1-1; no clear D gene. The V end lost 11 bases, the J end lost 2 bases, and 15 bases lay between the germline ends. Germline assignment: CDR1 MNHNS and CDR2 SASEGT. The CDR3 runs 13 residues. The CDR3 spells CASASSRNTEAFF. The CDR3 nucleotides read TGTGCCTCAGCATCGTCCCGTAACACTGAAGCTTTCTTT.

This clonotype was observed many times. J is TRBJ1-1 and V is TRBV20-1; tentative D call: TRBD1 (5 bases). V lost 3 bases, J lost 11 bases, and 13 bases lay in between. Per germline, CDR1 DFQATT and CDR2 SNEGSKA (reference sequence). The CDR3 is 11 residues long. CDR3 in amino acids: CSASGDKGAFF. The CDR3 DNA follows: TGCAGTGCTAGCGGCGATAAGGGGGCTTTCTTT.

This clonotype was observed many times. The J gene is TRBJ2-5, the V gene TRBV7-2; 7 bases are a match to TRBD2. The V gene's germline CDR1 is SGHTA and CDR2 FQGNSA. V lost 10 bases and J lost 4; bases outside the gene matches: 12. The CDR3 totals 14 residues. Here the CDR3 DNA reads TGTGCCACCCAGCTTAATAGCGGGCTAGAGACCCAGTACTTC. Its protein product is CATQLNSGLETQYF.

This chain connects TRBV5-1 to TRBJ2-3; D gene unclear. The ends were cut back, 0 bases at V and 2 bases at J, with 16 bases in the middle. This CDR3 spans 17 amino acids. Germline V gene sequence: CDR1 SGHRS, CDR2 YFSETQ. CDR3 nucleotides: TGCGCCAGCAGCTTGGTATTCGCGGCGGAACTCACAGATACGCAGTATTTT. It encodes CASSLVFAAELTDTQYF.